This TCR beta chain was recorded in a study of molecular identifiers for immune sequencing clone quantification (dated by TCRdb to 2016 to 2019). Concerning the study at large: In a replicate experiment, RNA from roughly 20,000 or 100,000 naive CD8 T cells was split into five aliquots, four of which were sequenced. This methods study used CD8 T cells to benchmark TCR RNA copy counting and molecular-identifier clustering-based TCR repertoire sequencing (MIDCIRS). General conclusions and limits of the study: Modeling estimated 2.5 to 3.5 recovered TCR RNA copies per cell, compared with about 10 by digital PCR, which implies roughly 29% capture efficiency. The sizes of highly expanded clones could end up underestimated when identical TCR molecules share a barcode. In CMV-specific effector cells, clones with more than 20 RNA copies accounted for over 97% of molecules, whereas in naive cells such clones accounted for under 1%. The naive libraries included spiked-in Jurkat TCR RNA (10 copies' worth), and this Jurkat TCR RNA is not part of the donor repertoire. When barcode sub-clustering was not used, chimeric consensus sequences inflated TCR diversity, with chimeras reaching as high as 47%. Even against a background of about a million naive CD8 T cells, spiked-in Jurkat TCR RNA amounting to a single cell's worth was reported to be detectable.

Libraries were made using PCR. TCRdb names NextSeq 500 as the instrument used. Bulk TCR libraries were generated as previously described, with the TCR primers listed in Table S5 used. Total RNA was purified with the Qiagen AllPrep DNA/RNA kit. Reads from multiple sequencing runs of the same library were pooled before analysis. The authors' pipeline ran thus. Only reads with exact TCR constant sequence were kept, trimmed to 150 nt, and grouped by their 12-nt molecular barcodes. Reads within each barcode group were sub-clustered using a 15% Levenshtein threshold, and quality-weighted consensus sequences were constructed for each RNA molecule. Non-functional sequences were discarded, and so were lower-count sequences lying one edit away from another sequence. On the basis of fitting two negative binomial distributions, barcode sub-clusters with fewer than 20% of the maximum read count were discarded. TCRdb reprocessing: public reads trimmed at Q25 with fastp, clones called with MiXCR, in-frame beta chains kept. Every distinct CDR3 protein forms one entry, paired with its most common genes and DNA. The V and J calls shown here were made by TCRdb, not taken from the authors' results. The sample contains about 320,000 distinct CDR3 sequences, roughly a quarter of them found a single time. The leading ten clones occupy roughly 0.7% of the sample.

According to the germline V gene (reference sequence), CDR1 reads GTSNPN and CDR2 reads SVGIG. Measured from the cysteine to the phenylalanine, the CDR3 is 13 residues long. Of all the DNA, just the CDR3 is kept, 39 bases in frame from base 1. The trim is 4 bases for V and 3 bases for J, with a gap of 13 bases between the germline ends. Libraries of naive CD8 T cells were built from approximately 20,000 to 1,000,000 sorted cells, with 10%, 30% or 50% of the purified RNA used. Naive CD8 T cells, defined as CD8+CD4-CCR7+CD45RA+, were FACS-sorted into RLT Plus buffer on a BD FACSAria II. Nine to eleven TCR copies' worth of Jurkat RNA were spiked into 20,000-1,000,000 naive CD8 T cell samples to test detection sensitivity. CD8 T cells were enriched using RosetteSep CD8+ T Cell Enrichment Cocktail and Ficoll-Paque, and the enriched cells then underwent ACK red cell lysis. This clonotype was counted many times. Its antigen remains unidentified. Base-call qualities are not available, and no considerably larger clone is one nucleotide away.

What was sequenced was naive CD8+ T cells from blood, with Jurkat cell RNA spiked in. According to the study, the label for this sample's cell subset or site signals: FACS-sorted CD8+CD4-CCR7+CD45RA+ naive T cells. This chain joins TRBV30 to TRBJ2-7; TRBD1 is perhaps the D gene, given 5 matching bases. This TCR was recovered from a human donor in good health. Some libraries in this study had Jurkat cell RNA spiked in. The DNA reads as follows: TGTGCCTGGAAGAAGACAGTCGACTACGAGCAGTACTTC. Translated, it gives CAWKKTVDYEQYF.